This TCR beta chain is from a study of early T cells in non-severe SARS-CoV-2 infection. Unique molecular identifiers were attached to individual cDNA molecules. TCRdb used MiXCR to reprocess the 5' RACE reads, holding one entry per CDR3 protein. The sample holds tens of thousands of distinct CDR3 sequences; less than 15% are singletons and the top ten take roughly 8.3%. This CDR3 spans 16 amino acids. The V segment lost 4 bases and the J segment 8 bases; nucleotides outside the gene matches: 8. Germline loops: CDR1 LNHNV, CDR2 YYDKDF (reference sequence). This clonotype has more than one count but fewer than ten.

Sample: whole blood. The TCR comes from an adult who was a healthcare worker with PCR-confirmed SARS-CoV-2 infection or an uninfected control (not recorded which). The V call is TRBV15, the J call TRBJ2-1, with 13 bases that match TRBD2. CDR3 in amino acids: CATSTRTSGSSDEQFF. The CDR3 DNA sequence: TGTGCCACCAGCACCCGGACTAGCGGGAGTTCGGATGAGCAGTTCTTC.